This T cell receptor (beta chain) derives from a study of blood T cell repertoires in COVID-19. Turning to the study itself: Material from acute and convalescent COVID-19 was sourced from the United States, Italy and Spain. The cDNA or gDNA used as material had been derived from T cells, B-cell-depleted T cells, or PBMCs.

Germline assignment: CDR1 SEHNR and CDR2 FQNEAQ (reference sequence). Trimming pared 2 bases from V and 8 bases from J, leaving 15 bases between. CDR3 length: 15 residues. The method was immunoSEQ multiplex PCR; TCRdb's version includes in-frame clones alone and lacks a portion of them. The sample contains over 45,000 clones, 90% of which appear only once. The receptor comes from a man aged 65 to 85 with acute or convalescent COVID-19. The chain carries TRBV7-9 and TRBJ1-4; D is perhaps TRBD1 (6 bases). Source material: peripheral blood. Written as DNA, the CDR3 is TGTGCCAGCAGCTTAACGGCCCCCCAGGGGGAAAAACTGTTTTTT. Translated, it gives CASSLTAPQGEKLFF.